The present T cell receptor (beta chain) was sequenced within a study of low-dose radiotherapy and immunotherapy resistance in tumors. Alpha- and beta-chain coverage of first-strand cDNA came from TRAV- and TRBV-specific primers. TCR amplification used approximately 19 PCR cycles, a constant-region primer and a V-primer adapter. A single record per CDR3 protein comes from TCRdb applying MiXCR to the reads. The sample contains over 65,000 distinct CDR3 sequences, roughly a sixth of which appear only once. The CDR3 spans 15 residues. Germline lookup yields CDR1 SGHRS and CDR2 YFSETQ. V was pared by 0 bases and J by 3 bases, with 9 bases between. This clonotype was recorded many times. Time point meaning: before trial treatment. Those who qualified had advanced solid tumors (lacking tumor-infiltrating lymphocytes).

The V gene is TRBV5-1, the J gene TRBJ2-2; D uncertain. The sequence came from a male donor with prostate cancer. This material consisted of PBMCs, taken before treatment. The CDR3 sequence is CASSLEGADTGELFF. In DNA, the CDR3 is TGCGCCAGCAGCTTGGAGGGTGCGGACACCGGGGAGCTGTTTTTT. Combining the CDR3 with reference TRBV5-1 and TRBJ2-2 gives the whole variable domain KAGVTQTPRYLIKTRGQQVTLSCSPISGHRSVSWYQQTPGQGLQFLFEYFSETQRNKGNFPGRFSGRQFSNSRSEMNVSTLELGDSALYLCASSLEGADTGELFFGEGSRLTVL.